This T cell receptor beta chain was captured in a study of somatic mutations in cytotoxic T cells in rheumatoid arthritis. Study-level background: Patient blood, roughly 27 ml in EDTA, was obtained immediately after diagnosis and prior to the start of any treatment. In some cases, T-cell populations stained with V beta antibodies were flow-sorted at nearly 100% purity, and these included V beta1+ cells sequenced for TCRB.

This clone has just one count. The antigen is undetermined. Study-level points and caveats: There was no significant difference in CD8+ T-cell clonality between rheumatoid arthritis patients and age-matched healthy controls.

Assay used: immunoSEQ multiplex PCR; TCRdb lists only in-frame clones, some missing. This sample has 4,000 to 5,000 clones, with around four fifths found just once. The sequencing input was CD8+ T cells sorted from blood. This TCR came from a woman aged 55-75 years with rheumatoid arthritis.

The CDR3 sequence is CASSLVDRVSETQYF. In nucleotides, the CDR3 is TGTGCCAGCAGCTTGGTTGACAGGGTGTCAGAGACCCAGTACTTC. The chain uses TRBV5-8 and TRBJ2-5; 7 positions match TRBD1. This CDR3 has 15 residues. Germline trimming cut 0 bases from V and 4 bases from J; bases unmatched to any gene: 6. Germline values: CDR1 SGHTS, CDR2 YDEGEE. Full variable domain (rest looked up from reference TRBV5-8 and TRBJ2-5): EAGVTQSPTHLIKTRGQQATLRCSPISGHTSVYWYQQALGLGLQFLLWYDEGEERNRGNFPPRFSGRQFPNYSSELNVNALELEDSALYLCASSLVDRVSETQYFGPGTRLLVL.